A single sample gave rise to the 31 T cell receptor beta chains below, sequenced in a study of blood T cell repertoires in COVID-19. Measured with immunoSEQ multiplex PCR; TCRdb has only the in-frame clones, and not every one. Of about 36,000 clones listed, approximately 80% are singletons. The sequenced material came from peripheral blood. The receptors derive from a human donor in a cohort sampled during active or convalescent COVID-19. The donor label of this sample is uncertain.

The chain carries TRBV7-2 and TRBJ2-3, with D tentatively TRBD2 (5 bases). This CDR3 contains 15 residues. V was clipped by 1 base and J by 5 bases, with 13 bases between them. The V gene's germline CDR1 is SGHTA and CDR2 FQGNSA. CDR3 nucleotides: TGTGCCAGCAGCTTAGTGGCGCGCGGGCGAGATACGCAGTATTTT. Residues: CASSLVARGRDTQYF.

V usage is TRBV7-6 and J usage is TRBJ2-7; TRBD2 might be the D (5 bases). V gave up 0 bases and J gave up 3 bases, with 6 bases separating them. Germline CDR1 is SGHVS and CDR2 is FNYEAQ. This CDR3 comprises 13 residues. The CDR3 reads CASSLASDYEQYF. The CDR3 region has the DNA TGTGCCAGCAGCTTAGCTAGCGACTACGAGCAGTACTTC.

This chain connects TRBV5-6 to TRBJ1-6; D remains ambiguous. V shed 0 bases and J shed 7 bases, with 8 bases lying between them. The CDR3 runs to 14 residues. Germline V gene data show CDR1 as SGHDT and CDR2 as YYEEEE. In DNA form, the CDR3 reads TGTGCCAGCAGCTTGGCCCGAGGGAATTCACCCCTCCACTTT. This gives the protein CASSLARGNSPLHF.

The chain couples TRBV6-2 or TRBV6-3 to TRBJ1-2; 9 bases align to TRBD1. Looked up from germline, CDR1 is MNHEY and CDR2 is SVGEGT. The CDR3 runs to 15 residues. Unmatched junction bases numbered 9, after V lost 6 bases and J lost 4 bases. The chain's CDR3 is CASSAGTGPRYGYTF. In DNA form, the CDR3 reads TGTGCCAGCAGCGCCGGGACAGGGCCTCGCTATGGCTACACCTTC.

V and J are TRBV6-4 and TRBJ1-1; 8 bases fit TRBD1. In germline, CDR1 is MRHNA, CDR2 SNTAGT. With V trimmed by 8 bases and J by 4 bases, 9 bases remained unmatched. The length of the CDR3 is 14 residues. The CDR3 region has the DNA TGTGCCAGCTCCGCGGACAGGGCCAGCACTGAAGCTTTCTTT. Protein: CASSADRASTEAFF.

The J gene is TRBJ1-2, the V gene TRBV5-4; 8 nucleotides agree with TRBD1. The V segment lost 0 bases and the J segment 8 bases; nucleotides outside the gene matches: 9. Germline V gene data show CDR1 as SGHNT and CDR2 as YYREEE (reference sequence). The CDR3 contains 15 residues. CDR3 DNA sequence: TGTGCCAGCAGCTTGGGCCGACAGGGGTCGGAAGGCTACACCTTC. Translation: CASSLGRQGSEGYTF.

The chain combines TRBV6-5 with TRBJ1-6, with D unclear. Trimming took off 0 bases at V and 0 bases at J, with 3 bases between the two ends. The CDR3 has 15 residues. Germline V gives CDR1 MNHEY, CDR2 SVGAGI. CDR3 loop: CASSYSNSYNSPLHF. In nucleotides, the CDR3 is TGTGCCAGCAGTTACTCCAACTCCTATAATTCACCCCTCCACTTT.

The gene calls are TRBV30 and TRBJ1-2, with unresolved D. Trimming left V 3 bases short and J 8 bases short, with 13 bases between. The germline gives CDR1 GTSNPN, CDR2 SVGIG (reference sequence). This CDR3 has 12 residues. The CDR3: CAWRDGGWGYTF. CDR3 nucleotides: TGTGCCTGGAGAGACGGAGGATGGGGCTACACCTTC.

The chain recombines TRBV2 with TRBJ1-2, with D hard to call. The germline V and J ends were trimmed by 8 bases and 5 bases, with 12 bases remaining between them. This CDR3 has 12 residues. The germline V gene encodes CDR1 SNHLY and CDR2 FYNNEI. The CDR3 spells CASGFGPYGYTF. In DNA form, the CDR3 reads TGTGCCAGCGGCTTTGGGCCTTATGGCTACACCTTC.

This clone was detected once. The chain has TRBV24-1 and TRBJ1-1; 8 positions match TRBD1. V lost 1 base, J lost 9 bases, and 9 bases stayed unmatched. The germline V gene has CDR1 KGHDR and CDR2 SFDVKD. The CDR3 is 15 residues long. DNA for the CDR3: TGTGCCACCAGTGATTTCTCCAGGGGGCGATTTCAAGCTTTCTTT. As protein: CATSDFSRGRFQAFF.

The chain recombines TRBV3-1 (or the pseudogene TRBV3-2) with TRBJ1-6; D gene uncertain. The CDR3 totals 15 residues. Germline lookup yields CDR1 LGHDT and CDR2 YNNKEL (reference sequence). V lost 0 bases to trimming and J lost 7 bases, with 10 bases between them. Here the CDR3 DNA reads TGTGCCAGCAGCCAAGAGTACAGCCTCAATTCACCCCTCCACTTT. Translating gives CASSQEYSLNSPLHF.

The J gene is TRBJ1-2, the V gene TRBV28; possible D gene TRBD1, 6 bases. Trimming cost V 2 bases and J 5 bases, with 9 bases left between them. Per the germline V gene, CDR1 is MDHEN and CDR2 is SYDVKM. The length of the CDR3 is 13 residues. The CDR3 is CASSLDRLYGYTF. The CDR3 region has the DNA TGTGCCAGCAGTTTAGACAGGCTGTATGGCTACACCTTC.

This clone was seen only once. This chain joins TRBV4-2 and TRBJ2-2; possibly TRBD1 for D (5 bases). Germline assignment: CDR1 LGHNA and CDR2 YNFKEQ. V lost 4 bases and J lost 8, with 17 bases in between. This CDR3 has 15 amino acids. The CDR3 bases are TGTGCCAGCAGCCGAGACGGCCTTAGGGGAGGGGAGCTGTTTTTT. This codes for CASSRDGLRGGELFF.

The chain is built from TRBV4-1 and TRBJ2-7, with 10 bases matching TRBD2. There are 16 residues in the CDR3. Germline V gene data show CDR1 as MGHRA and CDR2 as YSYEKL. Unmatched junction bases numbered 13, after V lost 0 bases and J lost 11 bases. The CDR3 is CASSQDPRTSGRRKYF. CDR3 nucleotides: TGCGCCAGCAGCCAAGATCCGAGGACTAGCGGAAGAAGGAAGTACTTC.

The chain uses TRBV30 and TRBJ1-6; D remains ambiguous. V was clipped by 1 base and J by 5 bases, with 9 bases between them. The CDR3 contains 14 residues. The germline CDR1 and CDR2 sequences are GTSNPN and SVGIG (reference sequence). Here the CDR3 DNA reads TGTGCCTGGAGTGGCAGGCGGGATAATTCACCCCTCCACTTT. This codes for CAWSGRRDNSPLHF. Complete variable domain (other parts from reference TRBV30 and TRBJ1-6): SQTIHQWPATLVQPVGSPLSLECTVEGTSNPNLYWYRQAAGRGLQLLFYSVGIGQISSEVPQNLSASRPQDRQFILSSKKLLLSDSGFYLCAWSGRRDNSPLHFGNGTRLTVT.

This clone appeared a single time. V gene TRBV29-1 combines with J gene TRBJ2-3, with 8 bases that match TRBD2. Germline CDR1 is SQVTM and CDR2 is ANQGSEA. V trimming: 5 bases; J trimming: 9 bases; junction bases outside the gene matches: 10. This CDR3 has 13 amino acids. The chain's CDR3 is CSVTLAGYDTQYF. The CDR3 DNA reads TGCAGCGTTACTTTAGCGGGATATGACACGCAGTATTTT.

The rearrangement uses TRBV7-9 and TRBJ2-5; 7 bases map to TRBD2. The CDR3 has 15 residues. With 2 bases clipped from V and 4 bases from J, the junction kept 7 bases outside the gene matches. Germline loops: CDR1 SEHNR, CDR2 FQNEAQ (reference sequence). This chain's CDR3 is CASSLRRERGETQYF. The CDR3 nucleotides are TGTGCCAGCAGCTTACGGCGGGAGAGGGGAGAGACCCAGTACTTC.

Here the CDR3 reads CATSDLGADTQYF. The CDR3 coding sequence is TGTGCCACCAGTGATCTAGGGGCGGATACGCAGTATTTT. V gene TRBV24-1 combines with J gene TRBJ2-3, with D tentatively TRBD1 (5 bases). The CDR3 is 13 amino acids. Trimming stripped 3 bases from V and 6 bases from J, with 9 bases between. CDR1 is KGHDR and CDR2 is SFDVKD in the germline V gene.

The chain combines TRBV5-1 with TRBJ1-1, with a tentative D call TRBD1 (6 bases). V lost 3 bases and J 3 bases, leaving 15 bases between the germline ends. The CDR3 consists of 15 residues. In germline, CDR1 is SGHRS, CDR2 YFSETQ. The CDR3 DNA reads as TGCGCCAGCAGCTACACAGGGAGAGGGGACACTGAAGCTTTCTTT. Residues: CASSYTGRGDTEAFF.

The chain joins TRBV18 to TRBJ2-7; D is unresolved. Per germline, CDR1 KGHSH and CDR2 LQKENI. CDR3 size: 12 residues. Trimming took 8 bases from V and 3 from J, leaving 11 bases between them. CDR3 DNA sequence: TGTGCCAGCCATGACATCGGCTACGAGCAGTACTTC. It codes for CASHDIGYEQYF. Combining the CDR3 with reference TRBV18 and TRBJ2-7 gives the whole variable domain NAGVMQNPRHLVRRRGQEARLRCSPMKGHSHVYWYRQLPEEGLKFMVYLQKENIIDESGMPKERFSAEFPKEGPSILRIQQVVRGDSAAYFCASHDIGYEQYFGPGTRLTVT.

This sequence joins TRBV24-1 and TRBJ2-1, with TRBD2 matching 9 bases. The CDR3 loop spans 16 amino acids. The J segment lost 10 bases and the V segment lost 0 bases, leaving 9 bases of the junction unmatched. The germline gives CDR1 KGHDR, CDR2 SFDVKD. The CDR3 nucleotides read TGTGCCACCAGTGATTTGAGGCTAGCGGGATTAGGGGAGCAGTTCTTC. Translating gives CATSDLRLAGLGEQFF.

V usage is TRBV27 and J usage is TRBJ2-7, with 7 bases identical to TRBD2. CDR3 length equals 12 residues. CDR1 is MNHEY, CDR2 SMNVEV, per germline (reference sequence). DNA for the CDR3: TGTGCAGCGGGAAGGGACCCCTACGAGCAGTACTTC. It codes for CAAGRDPYEQYF.

This clone was observed a few times. The V gene is TRBV12-5, the J gene TRBJ1-5; D is undetermined. Trimming left V 5 bases short and J 8 bases short, with 10 bases between. The CDR3 loop spans 12 amino acids. Germline V gene data show CDR1 as LGHNT and CDR2 as FRNRAP. Here the CDR3 reads CASGPDLKPQHF. The CDR3 bases are TGTGCTAGTGGTCCGGACTTAAAGCCCCAGCATTTT.

Only a few counts were recorded for this clone. The J gene is TRBJ1-1, the V gene TRBV6-5, with 10 bases fitting TRBD1. V shed 5 bases, J shed 8 bases, and the junction held 5 bases outside the gene matches. The CDR3 extends over 13 amino acids. Germline V gene data show CDR1 as MNHEY and CDR2 as SVGAGI. Here the CDR3 DNA reads TGTGCCAGCAGTCAGGACAGGGGGGCGGAAGCTTTCTTT. It encodes CASSQDRGAEAFF.

This rearrangement joins TRBV18 to TRBJ1-2; D is ambiguous. The CDR3 is 14 residues long. V gave up 1 base and J gave up 6 bases, with 12 bases separating them. Germline assignment: CDR1 KGHSH and CDR2 LQKENI. The CDR3 here is CASSPRAGLDGYTF. CDR3 in DNA: TGTGCCAGCTCACCACGGGCGGGTCTAGATGGCTACACCTTC. Filled out from reference TRBV18 and TRBJ1-2, the complete variable domain reads NAGVMQNPRHLVRRRGQEARLRCSPMKGHSHVYWYRQLPEEGLKFMVYLQKENIIDESGMPKERFSAEFPKEGPSILRIQQVVRGDSAAYFCASSPRAGLDGYTFGSGTRLTVV.

Only one count was recorded for this clone. This sequence joins TRBV24-1 and TRBJ2-3, with 12 bases fitting TRBD2. From germline, CDR1 is KGHDR and CDR2 SFDVKD. With V trimmed by 4 bases and J by 2 bases, 6 bases remained unmatched. The CDR3 totals 17 residues. The CDR3 nucleotides are TGTGCCACCAGTGACACCGGACTAGCGGGGCTCACAGATACGCAGTATTTT. Its protein is CATSDTGLAGLTDTQYF.

The chain recombines TRBV30 with TRBJ2-2, with D uncertain. Trimming took 0 bases from V and 6 from J, leaving 8 bases between them. This CDR3 contains 13 residues. The V gene's germline CDR1 is GTSNPN and CDR2 SVGIG (reference sequence). The CDR3 DNA reads as TGTGCCTGGAGTGTACATCGGGCCGGGGAGCTGTTTTTT. Translated, it gives CAWSVHRAGELFF.

The rearrangement joins TRBV23-1 to TRBJ1-2; possibly TRBD1 for D (5 bases). TRBV23-1 is treated as an ORF (open reading frame) with a function not yet certain. Trimming left V 0 bases short and J 7 bases short, with 6 bases between. The CDR3 length is 12 residues. CDR3 loop: CASSQSGGGYTF. In nucleotides, the CDR3 is TGCGCCAGCAGTCAATCGGGGGGTGGCTACACCTTC.

The chain has TRBV11-3 and TRBJ2-5; 8 bases match TRBD2. Germline CDR1 reads SGHNT; CDR2 reads YENEEA. The CDR3 sequence is 14 residues long. V gave up 5 bases and J gave up 5 bases; unmatched junction bases: 7. The CDR3 here is CASSRPGGVETQYF. The DNA for the CDR3 is TGTGCCAGCAGCCGCCCGGGGGGGGTGGAGACCCAGTACTTC.

Of note for this clone: A read error may produce the germline difference seen at one junction end. This chain links TRBV7-9 with TRBJ2-1; 12 bases agree with TRBD2. Germline CDR1 and CDR2: SEHNR and FQNEAQ (reference sequence). The CDR3 loop spans 15 amino acids. The CDR3 bases are TGTGCCAGCAGCCTAGCGGGAGGGCCGACCAATGAGCAGTTCTTC. Translating gives CASSLAGGPTNEQFF.

There are a few counts of this clone. The rearrangement links TRBV9 to TRBJ1-1, with 7 bases identical to TRBD1. V lost 0 bases and J lost 3; bases outside the gene matches: 5. From germline, CDR1 is SGDLS and CDR2 YYNGEE. The CDR3 runs 15 residues. In DNA form, the CDR3 reads TGTGCCAGCAGCGTAGGTGACAGGGTACACACTGAAGCTTTCTTT. It is translated as CASSVGDRVHTEAFF.